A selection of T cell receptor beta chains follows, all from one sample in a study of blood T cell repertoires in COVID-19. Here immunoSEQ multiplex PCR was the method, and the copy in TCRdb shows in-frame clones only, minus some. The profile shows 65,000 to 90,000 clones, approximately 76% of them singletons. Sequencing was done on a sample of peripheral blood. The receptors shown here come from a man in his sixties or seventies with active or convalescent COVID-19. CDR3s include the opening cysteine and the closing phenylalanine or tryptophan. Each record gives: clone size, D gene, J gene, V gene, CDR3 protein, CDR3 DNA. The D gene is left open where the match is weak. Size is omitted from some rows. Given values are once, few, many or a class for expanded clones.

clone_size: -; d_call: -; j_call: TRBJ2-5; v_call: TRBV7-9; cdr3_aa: CASSLVAAGEETQYF; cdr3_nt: TGTGCCAGCAGCTTAGTGGCTGCAGGCGAAGAGACCCAGTACTTC
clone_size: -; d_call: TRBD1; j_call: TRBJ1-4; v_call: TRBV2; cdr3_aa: CASSYRGPEKLFF; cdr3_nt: TGTGCCAGCAGTTACAGGGGTCCCGAAAAACTGTTTTTT
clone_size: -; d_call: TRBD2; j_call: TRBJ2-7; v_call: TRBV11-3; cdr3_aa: CASSLFPRASGGNYEQYF; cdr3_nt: TGTGCCAGCAGCTTATTCCCTCGGGCAAGCGGGGGGAACTACGAGCAGTACTTC
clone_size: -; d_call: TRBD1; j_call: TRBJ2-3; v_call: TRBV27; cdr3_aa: CASNTRTGGSTDTQYF; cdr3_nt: TGTGCCAGCAACACAAGGACAGGGGGTTCCACAGATACGCAGTATTTT
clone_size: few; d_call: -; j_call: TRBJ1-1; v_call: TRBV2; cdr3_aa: CARRNSMNTEAFF; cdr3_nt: TGTGCCCGGAGGAACAGTATGAACACTGAAGCTTTCTTT
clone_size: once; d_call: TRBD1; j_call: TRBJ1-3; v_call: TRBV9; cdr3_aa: CASSTGQRTAGNTIYF; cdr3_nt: TGTGCCAGCAGCACGGGACAGCGAACCGCTGGAAACACCATATATTTT
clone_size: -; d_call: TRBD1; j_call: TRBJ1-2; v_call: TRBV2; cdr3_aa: CASTGGGADYGYTF; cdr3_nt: TGTGCCAGCACGGGAGGGGGCGCTGACTATGGCTACACCTTC
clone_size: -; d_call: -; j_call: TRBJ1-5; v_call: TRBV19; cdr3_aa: CASSRESADVNQPQHF; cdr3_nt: TGTGCCAGTAGCCGAGAGTCCGCCGATGTTAATCAGCCCCAGCATTTT
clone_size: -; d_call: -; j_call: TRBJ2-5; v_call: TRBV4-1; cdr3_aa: CASSREGRGQETQYF; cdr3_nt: TGCGCCAGCAGCCGCGAGGGCCGGGGGCAAGAGACCCAGTACTTC
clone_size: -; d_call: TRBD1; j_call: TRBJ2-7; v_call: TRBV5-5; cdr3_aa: CASSSRQGAQYYEQYF; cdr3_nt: TGTGCCAGCAGCTCAAGACAGGGGGCGCAATATTACGAGCAGTACTTC
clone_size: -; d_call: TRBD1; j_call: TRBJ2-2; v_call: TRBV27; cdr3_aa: CASPDRGVGELFF; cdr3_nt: TGTGCCAGTCCGGACAGGGGGGTCGGGGAGCTGTTTTTT
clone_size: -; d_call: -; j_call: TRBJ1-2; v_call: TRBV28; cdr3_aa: CASSWGDYGYTF; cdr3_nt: TGTGCCAGCAGTTGGGGCGACTATGGCTACACCTTC
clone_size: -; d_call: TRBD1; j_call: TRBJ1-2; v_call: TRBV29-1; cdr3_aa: CSAQAGTGDGYTF; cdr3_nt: TGCAGCGCTCAAGCCGGGACAGGGGATGGCTACACCTTC
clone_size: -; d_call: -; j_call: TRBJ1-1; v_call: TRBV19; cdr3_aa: CASKSYGSQTFF; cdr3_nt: TGTGCCAGTAAGTCTTATGGTAGTCAAACTTTCTTT
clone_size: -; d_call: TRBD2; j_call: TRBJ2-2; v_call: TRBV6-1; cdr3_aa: CASSESGGTGELFF; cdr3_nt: TGTGCCAGCAGTGAATCGGGGGGGACCGGGGAGCTGTTTTTT
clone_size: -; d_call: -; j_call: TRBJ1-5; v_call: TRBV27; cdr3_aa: CASSFDRNQPQHF; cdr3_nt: TGTGCCAGCAGTTTCGACAGAAATCAGCCCCAGCATTTT
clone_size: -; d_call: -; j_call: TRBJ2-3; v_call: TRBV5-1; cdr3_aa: CASSPWSQDTQYF; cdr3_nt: TGCGCCAGCAGCCCTTGGAGTCAGGATACGCAGTATTTT
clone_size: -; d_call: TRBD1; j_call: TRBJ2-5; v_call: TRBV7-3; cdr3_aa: CASSRQGIDETQYF; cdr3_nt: TGTGCCAGCAGCCGACAGGGGATTGATGAGACCCAGTACTTC
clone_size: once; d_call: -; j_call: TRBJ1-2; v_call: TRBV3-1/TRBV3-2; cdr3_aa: CASSQEEPGAYGYTF; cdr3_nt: TGTGCCAGCAGCCAAGAAGAGCCCGGAGCCTATGGCTACACCTTC
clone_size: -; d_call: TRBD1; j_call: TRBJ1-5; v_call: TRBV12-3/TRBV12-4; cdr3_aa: CASSRQGDQPQHF; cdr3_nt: TGTGCCAGCAGTCGACAGGGTGATCAGCCCCAGCATTTT
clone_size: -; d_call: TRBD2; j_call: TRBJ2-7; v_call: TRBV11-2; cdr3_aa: CASSTDPGGYEQYF; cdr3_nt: TGTGCCAGCAGCACCGACCCGGGGGGCTACGAGCAGTACTTC
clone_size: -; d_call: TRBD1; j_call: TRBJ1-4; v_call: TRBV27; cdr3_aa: CASSLRQGSPEKLFF; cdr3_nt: TGTGCCAGCAGTCTCCGACAGGGATCGCCTGAAAAACTGTTTTTT
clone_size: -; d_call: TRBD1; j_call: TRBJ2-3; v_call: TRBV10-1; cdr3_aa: CASSRAQGAGDTQYF; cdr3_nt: TGCGCCAGCAGTAGGGCCCAGGGGGCCGGAGATACGCAGTATTTT
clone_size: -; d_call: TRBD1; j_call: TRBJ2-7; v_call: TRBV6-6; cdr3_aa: CASSSDGQGGYEQYF; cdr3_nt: TGTGCCAGCAGTTCGGACGGACAGGGTGGCTACGAGCAGTACTTC